This T cell receptor beta chain was captured in a study of blood T cell repertoires in COVID-19. The overall study: The United States, Italy and Spain provided the acute and convalescent COVID-19 samples. PBMCs, B-cell-depleted T cells, or T cells were the source of the cDNA or gDNA that made up the material.

Germline V gene sequence: CDR1 MNHEY, CDR2 SVGAGI. V gave up 4 bases and J gave up 3 bases, with 7 bases separating them. The CDR3 is 13 residues long. Authors' data handling: For nucleated cells, counts were estimated from reference gene primer amplification. Using immunoSEQ multiplex PCR, the repertoire was profiled, and TCRdb retains in-frame clones only, with some absent. V, J and clone size derive from that table, while D and trimming were established from the DNA sequence. The sample carries roughly 18,000 clones, approximately 83% recorded once. This chain joins TRBV6-5 and TRBJ2-1; possibly TRBD1 for D (6 bases). Sequenced material: peripheral blood. This receptor was obtained from a human donor in a cohort sampled during active COVID-19. The CDR3 nucleotides read TGTGCCAGCAGTTGGGACAACTACAATGAGCAGTTCTTC. This translates into CASSWDNYNEQFF.